This passage covers 17 T cell receptor beta chains from one sample sequenced in a study of blood T cell repertoires in COVID-19. The table came from immunoSEQ multiplex PCR; TCRdb's copy has only in-frame clones and leaves some out. The sample consists of some 68,000 clones, 85% to 90% of them appearing once. Sequenced material: peripheral blood. The source of these receptors is a man over 45 with active COVID-19.

This chain connects TRBV9 to TRBJ1-4; 8 nucleotides match TRBD1. Germline trimming cut 3 bases from V and 8 bases from J; bases unmatched to any gene: 6. The CDR3 is 14 amino acids. CDR1 is SGDLS and CDR2 is YYNGEE in the germline V gene. The CDR3 nucleotides are TGTGCCAGCAGCGCTACAGGGGGACGGGAAAAACTGTTTTTT. Protein sequence: CASSATGGREKLFF.

J is TRBJ2-1 and V is TRBV5-5; D is ambiguous. Trimming took off 0 bases at V and 0 bases at J, with 10 bases between the two ends. Looked up from germline, CDR1 is SGHKS and CDR2 is YYEKEE (reference sequence). The CDR3 consists of 16 residues. The CDR3 nucleotides are TGTGCCAGCAGCTTGGCCTATGGTTTCTCCTACAATGAGCAGTTCTTC. Residues: CASSLAYGFSYNEQFF.

The genes are TRBV18 and TRBJ2-3, with D possibly TRBD1 on 5 matching bases. The CDR3 is made up of 15 amino acids. The V end was cut by 2 bases, the J end by 4 bases, with 13 bases between. Germline CDR1 KGHSH, CDR2 LQKENI. The CDR3 region has the DNA TGTGCCAGCTCACCAAGGACAAATCCTCCAGATACGCAGTATTTT. As protein: CASSPRTNPPDTQYF.

The chain combines TRBV28 with TRBJ2-3, with 11 bases fitting TRBD2. From germline, CDR1 is MDHEN and CDR2 SYDVKM. The CDR3 sequence is 19 residues long. The trim removed 1 base at V and 2 bases at J, leaving 11 bases unmatched. The CDR3 nucleotides are TGTGCCAGCAGTTTATTGATAGCGGGAGGGCCAGGGAACACAGATACGCAGTATTTT. Protein product: CASSLLIAGGPGNTDTQYF.

The chain links TRBV6-5 to TRBJ1-2; D is unresolved. The CDR3 covers 13 residues. Germline V gene lookup returns CDR1 MNHEY and CDR2 SVGAGI. Between the trimmed V and J ends, which lost 2 bases and 4 bases, there was a span of 8 bases. The CDR3 DNA follows: TGTGCCAGCAGTTACCCCGGGAGCTATGGCTACACCTTC. Its translation is CASSYPGSYGYTF.

The chain links TRBV3-1 (or the pseudogene TRBV3-2) to TRBJ2-2; 11 bases are shared with TRBD1. V lost 1 base, J lost 7 bases, and 8 bases stayed unmatched. Germline assignment: CDR1 LGHDT and CDR2 YNNKEL (reference sequence). The CDR3 loop spans 17 amino acids. The CDR3 loop is CASSQVRTGGRVGELFF. For the CDR3, the DNA is TGTGCCAGCAGCCAAGTCCGGACAGGGGGCCGGGTCGGGGAGCTGTTTTTT.

The V gene is TRBV5-6, the J gene TRBJ1-5; possibly TRBD1 for D (6 bases). This CDR3 has 16 amino acids. V dropped 0 bases and J dropped 0 bases, with 10 bases sitting between them. Germline V gene data show CDR1 as SGHDT and CDR2 as YYEEEE. Here the CDR3 DNA reads TGTGCCAGCAGCTTGGGGGGACAACCTAGCAATCAGCCCCAGCATTTT. It encodes CASSLGGQPSNQPQHF.

The chain joins TRBV10-3 to TRBJ2-6; weak D call: TRBD1 (6 bases). CDR3 length: 14 amino acids. V was cut by 5 bases and J by 1 base, with 6 bases left in between. CDR1 and CDR2 from the germline V gene are ENHRY and SYGVKD. For the CDR3, the DNA is TGTGCCATCAGTACAGGGTCTGGGGCCAACGTCCTGACTTTC. Encoded protein: CAISTGSGANVLTF.

The CDR3 sequence: CASSQGSREETQYF. In DNA form, the CDR3 reads TGTGCCAGCAGCCAAGGGTCCCGGGAAGAGACCCAGTACTTC. The genes are TRBV3-1 (or the pseudogene TRBV3-2) and TRBJ2-5; D unresolved. V was shortened by 1 base and J by 3 bases, with 9 bases between the two germline ends. The CDR3 is made up of 14 amino acids. Germline lookup yields CDR1 LGHDT and CDR2 YNNKEL (reference sequence).

The chain couples TRBV9 to TRBJ2-7; TRBD2 aligns across 7 bases. Per germline, CDR1 SGDLS and CDR2 YYNGEE. Unmatched junction bases numbered 3, after V lost 1 base and J lost 2 bases. The CDR3 totals 14 residues. CDR3 sequence reads: CASSVRAGAYEQYF. As DNA, the CDR3 is TGTGCCAGCAGCGTAAGGGCGGGGGCCTACGAGCAGTACTTC.

The V and J genes are TRBV15 and TRBJ2-1, with D perhaps matching TRBD1 (5 bases). Looked up from germline, CDR1 is LNHNV and CDR2 is YYDKDF (reference sequence). Trimming left V 5 bases short and J 7 bases short, with 15 bases between. This CDR3 spans 14 amino acids. CDR3 sequence (DNA): TGTGCCACCAGCGGGGCTGCAGGGAAGAATGAGCAGTTCTTC. This sequence encodes CATSGAAGKNEQFF.

The CDR3 loop is CASSYSVQGHGYTF. In DNA form, the CDR3 reads TGTGCCAGCAGTTACAGCGTACAGGGTCATGGCTACACCTTC. The chain employs TRBV6-6 and TRBJ1-2, with D possibly matching TRBD1 (6 bases). CDR1 is MNHNY, CDR2 SVGAGI, per germline (reference sequence). CDR3 size: 14 residues. Deletions cut 2 bases from V and 6 bases from J, with 13 bases between.

The V and J genes are TRBV6-5 and TRBJ1-2; D call uncertain. Deletions cut 5 bases from V and 4 bases from J, with 11 bases between. The CDR3 has 13 residues. Germline V gene sequence: CDR1 MNHEY, CDR2 SVGAGI. CDR3 region: CASSPAGFYGYTF. The CDR3 DNA follows: TGTGCCAGCAGTCCGGCCGGGTTCTATGGCTACACCTTC.

V usage is TRBV24-1 and J usage is TRBJ2-5; 10 bases match TRBD2. This CDR3 contains 15 residues. J lost 6 bases, V lost 4 bases, and 7 bases had no gene match. CDR1 and CDR2 from the germline V gene are KGHDR and SFDVKD. The CDR3 DNA sequence: TGTGCCACCAGTGACGCCCTAGCGGGGGTAAAGACCCAGTACTTC. Translating it yields CATSDALAGVKTQYF.

The V call is TRBV11-2, the J call TRBJ2-5; 8 bases are a match to TRBD2. V shed 5 bases, J shed 5 bases, and the junction held 13 bases outside the gene matches. CDR3 length: 16 residues. The germline CDR1 and CDR2 sequences are SGHAT and FQNNGV. The CDR3 here is CASSPRTSRRGETQYF. Here the CDR3 DNA reads TGTGCCAGCAGCCCGCGGACTAGCCGGAGAGGCGAGACCCAGTACTTC.

The count of this clone is one. The chain combines TRBV3-1 (or the pseudogene TRBV3-2) with TRBJ2-7; weak D call: TRBD2 (5 bases). The V end lost 3 bases, the J end lost 3 bases, and 12 bases lay between the germline ends. Germline V CDR1 and CDR2: LGHDT, YNNKEL (reference sequence). The CDR3 runs 14 residues. The CDR3 coding sequence is TGTGCCAGCAGCCACGCCGGACGGGACTACGAGCAGTACTTC. This translates into CASSHAGRDYEQYF.

The V call is TRBV28, the J call TRBJ2-1, with D perhaps matching TRBD2 (5 bases). Trimming cost V 6 bases and J 8 bases, with 17 bases left between them. The CDR3 contains 14 residues. Germline values: CDR1 MDHEN, CDR2 SYDVKM. The CDR3 sequence: CASSPVSGRDEQFF. The CDR3 DNA reads TGTGCCAGCAGCCCAGTCTCGGGAAGAGATGAGCAGTTCTTC.